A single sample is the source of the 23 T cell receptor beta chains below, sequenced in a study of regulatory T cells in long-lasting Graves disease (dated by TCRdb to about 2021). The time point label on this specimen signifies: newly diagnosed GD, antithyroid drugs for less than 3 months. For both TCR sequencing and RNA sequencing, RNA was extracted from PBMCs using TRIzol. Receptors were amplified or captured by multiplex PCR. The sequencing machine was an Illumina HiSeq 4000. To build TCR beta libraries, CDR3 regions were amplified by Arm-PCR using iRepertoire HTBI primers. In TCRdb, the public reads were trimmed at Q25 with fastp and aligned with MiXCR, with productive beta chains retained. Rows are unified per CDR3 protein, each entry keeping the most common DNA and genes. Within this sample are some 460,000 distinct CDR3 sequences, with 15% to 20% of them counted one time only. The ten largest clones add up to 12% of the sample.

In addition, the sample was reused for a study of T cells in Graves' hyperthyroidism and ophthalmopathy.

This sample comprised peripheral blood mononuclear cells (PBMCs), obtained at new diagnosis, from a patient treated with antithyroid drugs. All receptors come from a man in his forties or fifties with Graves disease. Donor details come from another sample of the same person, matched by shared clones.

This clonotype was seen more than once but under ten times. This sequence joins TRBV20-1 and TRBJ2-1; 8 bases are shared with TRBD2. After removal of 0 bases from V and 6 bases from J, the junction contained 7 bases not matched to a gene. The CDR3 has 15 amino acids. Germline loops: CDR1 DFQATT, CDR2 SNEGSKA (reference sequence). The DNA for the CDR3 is TGCAGTGCTAGAGATCGGGGGGGCACGGCCAATGAGCAGTTCTTC. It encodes CSARDRGGTANEQFF.

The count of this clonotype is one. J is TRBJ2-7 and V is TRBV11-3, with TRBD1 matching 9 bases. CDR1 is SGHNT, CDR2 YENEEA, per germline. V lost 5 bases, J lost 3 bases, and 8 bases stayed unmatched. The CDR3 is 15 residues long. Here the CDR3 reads CASSVSGTGIYEQYF. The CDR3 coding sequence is TGTGCCAGCAGCGTATCCGGGACAGGGATCTACGAGCAGTACTTC. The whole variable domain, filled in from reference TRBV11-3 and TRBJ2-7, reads EAGVVQSPRYKIIEKKQPVAFWCNPISGHNTLYWYLQNLGQGPELLIRYENEEAVDDSQLPKDRFSAERLKGVDSTLKIQPAELGDSAVYLCASSVSGTGIYEQYFGPGTRLTVT.

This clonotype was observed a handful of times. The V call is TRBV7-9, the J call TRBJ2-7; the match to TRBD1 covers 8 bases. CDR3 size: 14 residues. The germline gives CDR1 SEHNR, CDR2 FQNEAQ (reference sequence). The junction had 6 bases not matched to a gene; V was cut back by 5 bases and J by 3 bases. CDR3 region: CASSEAGTGYEQYF. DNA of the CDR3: TGTGCCAGCAGCGAAGCCGGGACAGGCTACGAGCAGTACTTC. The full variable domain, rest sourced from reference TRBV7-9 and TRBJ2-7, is DTGVSQNPRHKITKRGQNVTFRCDPISEHNRLYWYRQTLGQGPEFLTYFQNEAQLEKSRLLSDRFSAERPKGSFSTLEIQRTEQGDSAMYLCASSEAGTGYEQYFGPGTRLTVT.

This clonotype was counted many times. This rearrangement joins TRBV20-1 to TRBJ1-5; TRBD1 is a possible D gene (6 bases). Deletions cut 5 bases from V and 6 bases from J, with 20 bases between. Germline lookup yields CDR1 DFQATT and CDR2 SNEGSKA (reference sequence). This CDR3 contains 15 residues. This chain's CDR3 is CSASLDRFPGQPQHF. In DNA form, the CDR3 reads TGCAGTGCTTCCCTCGACAGGTTCCCGGGTCAGCCCCAGCATTTT.

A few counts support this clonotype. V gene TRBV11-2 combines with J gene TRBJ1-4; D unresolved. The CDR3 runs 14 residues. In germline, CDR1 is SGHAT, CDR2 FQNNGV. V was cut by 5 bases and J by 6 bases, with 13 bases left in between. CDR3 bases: TGTGCCAGCAGCCCTAGGGAGTACCATGAAAAACTGTTTTTT. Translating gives CASSPREYHEKLFF.

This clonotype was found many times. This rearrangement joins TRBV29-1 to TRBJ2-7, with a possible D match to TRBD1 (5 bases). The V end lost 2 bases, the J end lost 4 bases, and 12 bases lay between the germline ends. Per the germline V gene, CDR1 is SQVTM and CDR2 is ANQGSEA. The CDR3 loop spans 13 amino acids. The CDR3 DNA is TGCAGCGTTGAAAAGCAGGGCGCTTACGAGCAGTACTTC. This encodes CSVEKQGAYEQYF.

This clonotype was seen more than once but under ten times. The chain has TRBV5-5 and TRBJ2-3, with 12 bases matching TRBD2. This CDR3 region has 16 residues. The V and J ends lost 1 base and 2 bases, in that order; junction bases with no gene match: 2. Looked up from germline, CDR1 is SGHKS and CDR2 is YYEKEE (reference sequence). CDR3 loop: CASSLRTSGNTDTQYF. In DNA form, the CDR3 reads TGTGCCAGCAGCTTGCGGACTAGCGGGAACACAGATACGCAGTATTTT.

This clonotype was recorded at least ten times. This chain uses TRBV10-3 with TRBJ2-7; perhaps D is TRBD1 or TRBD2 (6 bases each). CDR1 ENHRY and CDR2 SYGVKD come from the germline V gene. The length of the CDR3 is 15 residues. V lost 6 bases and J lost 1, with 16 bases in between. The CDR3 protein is CAIRRGATGSYEQYF. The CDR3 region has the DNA TGTGCCATCAGGAGGGGGGCCACCGGATCCTACGAGCAGTACTTC.

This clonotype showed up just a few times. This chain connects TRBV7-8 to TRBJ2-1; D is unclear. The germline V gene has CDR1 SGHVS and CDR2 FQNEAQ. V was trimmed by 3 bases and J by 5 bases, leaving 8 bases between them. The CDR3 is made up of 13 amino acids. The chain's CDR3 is CASSLTVNNEQFF. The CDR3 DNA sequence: TGTGCCAGCAGCTTGACGGTTAACAATGAGCAGTTCTTC. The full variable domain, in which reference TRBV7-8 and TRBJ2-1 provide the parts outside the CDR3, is GAGVSQSPRYKVAKRGQDVALRCDPISGHVSLFWYQQALGQGPEFLTYFQNEAQLDKSGLPSDRFFAERPEGSVSTLKIQRTQQEDSAVYLCASSLTVNNEQFFGPGTRLTVL.

DNA of the CDR3: TGTGCCAGCTCACCACCGGGACAGGGGGCTCTGAACACCGGGGAGCTGTTTTTT. Amino acids: CASSPPGQGALNTGELFF. The chain uses TRBV18 and TRBJ2-2; 12 bases map to TRBD1. The germline V gene encodes CDR1 KGHSH and CDR2 LQKENI. The CDR3 extends over 18 amino acids. The trim removed 0 bases at V and 1 base at J, leaving 3 bases unmatched. The complete variable domain, with remaining parts taken from reference TRBV18 and TRBJ2-2, reads NAGVMQNPRHLVRRRGQEARLRCSPMKGHSHVYWYRQLPEEGLKFMVYLQKENIIDESGMPKERFSAEFPKEGPSILRIQQVVRGDSAAYFCASSPPGQGALNTGELFFGEGSRLTVL.

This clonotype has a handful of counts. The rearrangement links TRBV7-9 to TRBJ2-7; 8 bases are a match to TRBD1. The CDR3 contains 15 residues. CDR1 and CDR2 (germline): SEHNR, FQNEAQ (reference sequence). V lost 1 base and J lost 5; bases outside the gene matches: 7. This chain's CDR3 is CASSLGSQGADEQYF. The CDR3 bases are TGTGCCAGCAGCTTAGGGTCCCAGGGGGCGGACGAGCAGTACTTC.

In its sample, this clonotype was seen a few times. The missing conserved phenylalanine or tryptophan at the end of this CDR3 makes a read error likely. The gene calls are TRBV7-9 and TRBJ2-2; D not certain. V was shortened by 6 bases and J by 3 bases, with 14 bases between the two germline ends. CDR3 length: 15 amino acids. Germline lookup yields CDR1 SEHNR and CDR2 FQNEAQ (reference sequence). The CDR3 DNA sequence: TGTGCCAGCAGGTTCGGTGTCCCCGACACCGGGGAGCTGTTTCTT. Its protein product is CASRFGVPDTGELFL.

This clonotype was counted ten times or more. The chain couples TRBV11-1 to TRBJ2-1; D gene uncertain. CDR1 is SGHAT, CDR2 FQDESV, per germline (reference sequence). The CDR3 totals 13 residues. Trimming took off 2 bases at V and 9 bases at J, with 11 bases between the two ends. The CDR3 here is CASSLSKRTEQFF. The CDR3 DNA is TGTGCCAGCAGCTTATCCAAGAGGACTGAGCAGTTCTTC.

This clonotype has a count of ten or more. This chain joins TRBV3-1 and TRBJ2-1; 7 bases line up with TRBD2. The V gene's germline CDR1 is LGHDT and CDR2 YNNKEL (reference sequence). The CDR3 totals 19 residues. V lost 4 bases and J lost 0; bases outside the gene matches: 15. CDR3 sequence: CASSRGFGGGRSSYNEQFF. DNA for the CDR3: TGTGCCAGCAGCCGAGGGTTTGGGGGAGGGCGGAGCTCCTACAATGAGCAGTTCTTC.

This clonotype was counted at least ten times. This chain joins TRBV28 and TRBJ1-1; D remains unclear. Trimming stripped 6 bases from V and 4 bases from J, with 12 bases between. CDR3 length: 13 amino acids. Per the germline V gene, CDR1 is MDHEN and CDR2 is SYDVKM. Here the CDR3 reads CASSLPGSTEAFF. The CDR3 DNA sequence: TGTGCCAGCAGCTTACCGGGGAGCACTGAAGCTTTCTTT. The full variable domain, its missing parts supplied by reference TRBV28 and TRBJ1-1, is DVKVTQSSRYLVKRTGEKVFLECVQDMDHENMFWYRQDPGLGLRLIYFSYDVKMKEKGDIPEGYSVSREKKERFSLILESASTNQTSMYLCASSLPGSTEAFFGQGTRLTVV.

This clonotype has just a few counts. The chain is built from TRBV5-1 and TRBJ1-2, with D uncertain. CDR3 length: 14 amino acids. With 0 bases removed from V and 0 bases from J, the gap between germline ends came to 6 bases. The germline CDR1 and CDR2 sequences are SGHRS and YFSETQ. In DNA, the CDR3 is TGCGCCAGCAGCTTGGAAGATGCTAACTATGGCTACACCTTC. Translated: CASSLEDANYGYTF.

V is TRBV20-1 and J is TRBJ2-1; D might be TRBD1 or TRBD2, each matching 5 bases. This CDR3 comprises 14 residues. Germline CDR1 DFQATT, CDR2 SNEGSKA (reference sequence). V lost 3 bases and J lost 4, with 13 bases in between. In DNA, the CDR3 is TGCAGTGCTAGTCCCCTAGCAGGGTACAATGAGCAGTTCTTC. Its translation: CSASPLAGYNEQFF.

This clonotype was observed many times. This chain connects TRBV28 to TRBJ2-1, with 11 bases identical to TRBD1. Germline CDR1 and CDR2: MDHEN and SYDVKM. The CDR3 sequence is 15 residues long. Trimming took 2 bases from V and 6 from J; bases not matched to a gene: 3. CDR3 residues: CASSLMGTGGNEQFF. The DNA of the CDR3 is TGTGCCAGCAGTTTAATGGGGACAGGGGGCAATGAGCAGTTCTTC.

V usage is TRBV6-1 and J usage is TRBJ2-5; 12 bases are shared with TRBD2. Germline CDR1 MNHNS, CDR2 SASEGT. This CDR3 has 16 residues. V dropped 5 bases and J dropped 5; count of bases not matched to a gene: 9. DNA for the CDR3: TGTGCCAGCAGTCCACCTCGACTAGCGGGAGTGGAGACCCAGTACTTC. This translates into CASSPPRLAGVETQYF.

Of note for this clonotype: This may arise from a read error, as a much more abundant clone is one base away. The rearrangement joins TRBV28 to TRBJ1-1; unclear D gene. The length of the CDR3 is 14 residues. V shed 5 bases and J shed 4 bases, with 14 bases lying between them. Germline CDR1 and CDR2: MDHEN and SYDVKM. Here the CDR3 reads CASSRRADITEAFF. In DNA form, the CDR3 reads TGTGCCAGCAGTCGGCGGGCAGATATCACTGAAGCTTTCTTT.

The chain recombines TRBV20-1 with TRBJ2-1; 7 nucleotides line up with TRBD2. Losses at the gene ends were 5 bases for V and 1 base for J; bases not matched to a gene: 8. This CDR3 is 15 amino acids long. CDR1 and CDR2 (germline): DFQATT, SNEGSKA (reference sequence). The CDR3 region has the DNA TGCAGTGCTCCTCCGACTAGCCTATCCTACAATGAGCAGTTCTTC. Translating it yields CSAPPTSLSYNEQFF.

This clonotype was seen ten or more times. CDR3 coding DNA: TGTGCCAGCAGTCGGGACAGGGGGCTGGAGACCCAGTACTTC. Encoded protein: CASSRDRGLETQYF. The rearrangement joins TRBV2 to TRBJ2-5, with 12 bases lining up with TRBD1. Germline lookup yields CDR1 SNHLY and CDR2 FYNNEI. Trimming cost V 5 bases and J 5 bases; bases outside gene matches: 3. The CDR3 runs 14 residues.

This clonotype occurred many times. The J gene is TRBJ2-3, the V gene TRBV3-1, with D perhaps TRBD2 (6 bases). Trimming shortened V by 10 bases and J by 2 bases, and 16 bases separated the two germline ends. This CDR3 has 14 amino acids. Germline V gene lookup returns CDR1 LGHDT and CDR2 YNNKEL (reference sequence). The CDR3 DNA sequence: TGTGCCACTCGGGTAGCGGATTCCACAGATACGCAGTATTTT. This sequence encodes CATRVADSTDTQYF.